These 30 T cell receptor beta chains were sequenced from one sample in a study of spatial heterogeneity in lung cancer. These receptors are not linked to any known antigen. TCRdb reprocessed the 5' RACE reads with MiXCR, giving one entry per CDR3 protein. Altogether 5,500 to 8,500 distinct CDR3 sequences are present, around 3.4% being singletons, with the ten largest covering approximately 15%. Study-level findings and limits: Counts of expanded intratumoral alpha and beta TCRs tracked tumor mutation counts.

This sample's time point: sample taken at primary tumor resection. Sample: lung tumor tissue, taken at surgery. Source of these receptors: a male donor with early-stage non-small cell lung cancer.

This clonotype is termed medium-sized. The chain combines TRBV11-2 with TRBJ2-1; D not certain. V was trimmed by 5 bases and J by 9 bases, leaving 8 bases between them. The CDR3 contains 11 residues. Germline assignment: CDR1 SGHAT and CDR2 FQNNGV. The CDR3 DNA sequence: TGTGCCAGCAGCAGAGAAGTTGAGCAGTTCTTC. It yields the protein CASSREVEQFF.

This clonotype was recorded at least ten times. The rearrangement joins TRBV20-1 to TRBJ1-2, with D possibly being TRBD1 (5 bases). The CDR3 consists of 12 residues. Per the germline V gene, CDR1 is DFQATT and CDR2 is SNEGSKA (reference sequence). V shed 1 base and J shed 8 bases, with 11 bases lying between them. The CDR3 nucleotides are TGCAGTGCTAGAGGTTACCGGGGGGGCTACACCTTC. Its translation is CSARGYRGGYTF.

In this sample, this clonotype turned up a few times. This CDR3 is CASSILPGLAGGPGNEQFF. For the CDR3, the DNA is TGTGCCAGTAGTATCTTGCCGGGACTAGCGGGAGGGCCGGGCAATGAGCAGTTCTTC. J is TRBJ2-1 and V is TRBV19; TRBD2 agrees at 16 bases. The ends lost 3 bases at V and 6 bases at J; junction bases unmatched: 11. The V gene's germline CDR1 is LNHDA and CDR2 SQIVND (reference sequence). The CDR3 loop spans 19 amino acids.

This clonotype is categorized as medium-sized. This rearrangement joins TRBV29-1 to TRBJ1-1, with D hard to call. Trimming pared 3 bases from V and 1 base from J, leaving 6 bases between. The CDR3 spans 12 residues. Germline V gene data show CDR1 as SQVTM and CDR2 as ANQGSEA. In DNA form, the CDR3 reads TGCAGCGTTGAGCGACCGAACACTGAAGCTTTCTTT. Translated: CSVERPNTEAFF.

There are many counts of this clonotype. The J gene is TRBJ2-1, the V gene TRBV2; no firm D call. This CDR3 has 13 residues. V lost 4 bases, J lost 10 bases, and 14 bases lay in between. Germline V gene data show CDR1 as SNHLY and CDR2 as FYNNEI. CDR3 amino acids: CASSGQAGEEQFF. CDR3 bases: TGTGCCAGCAGTGGGCAAGCCGGTGAGGAGCAGTTCTTC.

This clonotype is labeled medium-sized. CDR3 bases: TGCAGTGCTAGAAGAACAAGCGGGGGAACTACCTACGAGCAGTACTTC. Protein sequence: CSARRTSGGTTYEQYF. The chain is built from TRBV20-1 and TRBJ2-7; 8 nucleotides match TRBD2. With V trimmed by 2 bases and J by 2 bases, 11 bases remained unmatched. This CDR3 is built from 16 residues. In germline, CDR1 is DFQATT, CDR2 SNEGSKA (reference sequence).

This chain uses TRBV5-1 with TRBJ2-2; D remains ambiguous. The CDR3 is made up of 13 amino acids. Per the germline V gene, CDR1 is SGHRS and CDR2 is YFSETQ. The V end lost 4 bases, the J end lost 5 bases, and 9 bases lay between the germline ends. The chain's CDR3 is CASSGQTTGELFF. CDR3 sequence (DNA): TGCGCCAGCAGCGGTCAGACTACCGGGGAGCTGTTTTTT.

By share, this clonotype ranks as large (0.1 to 1%). The chain is built from TRBV2 and TRBJ2-3; D is unclear. There are 15 residues in the CDR3. Germline V gene sequence: CDR1 SNHLY, CDR2 FYNNEI. V was cut by 0 bases and J by 0 bases, with 7 bases left in between. CDR3 coding DNA: TGTGCCAGCAGTGAAGCGCTTATGAGCACAGATACGCAGTATTTT. Amino acid sequence: CASSEALMSTDTQYF.

This clonotype was found a few times. The V gene is TRBV7-2, the J gene TRBJ1-4, with 7 bases that match TRBD1. V trimming: 4 bases; J trimming: 8 bases; junction bases outside the gene matches: 7. Germline V gene data show CDR1 as SGHTA and CDR2 as FQGNSA. This CDR3 comprises 14 residues. CDR3 sequence: CASSYGQAGEKLFF. DNA for the CDR3: TGTGCCAGCAGCTATGGACAGGCGGGGGAAAAACTGTTTTTT.

This clonotype was detected ten times or more. V usage is TRBV11-2 and J usage is TRBJ2-1, with D unclear. This CDR3 is built from 14 residues. CDR1 and CDR2 (germline): SGHAT, FQNNGV. V was cut by 1 base and J by 6 bases, with 10 bases left in between. Here the CDR3 reads CASSLGRNLNEQFF. The CDR3 nucleotides read TGTGCCAGCAGCTTAGGGCGTAATCTCAATGAGCAGTTCTTC.

This clonotype was recorded at least ten times. The V call is TRBV3-1, the J call TRBJ2-3; 8 bases line up with TRBD2. This CDR3 comprises 15 residues. Germline V gene sequence: CDR1 LGHDT, CDR2 YNNKEL (reference sequence). With V trimmed by 3 bases and J by 4 bases, 6 bases remained unmatched. CDR3: CASSHGRGGADTQYF. For the CDR3, the DNA is TGTGCCAGCAGCCATGGCCGGGGGGGGGCAGATACGCAGTATTTT.

This clonotype is labeled medium-sized. The rearrangement links TRBV7-2 to TRBJ2-2; D is undetermined. Between the trimmed V and J ends, which lost 1 base and 3 bases, there was a span of 9 bases. The CDR3 is 15 residues long. Germline values: CDR1 SGHTA, CDR2 FQGNSA. The CDR3 region is CASSLVSADTGELFF. The CDR3, as DNA: TGTGCCAGCAGCTTAGTGAGCGCAGACACCGGGGAGCTGTTTTTT.

This clonotype was counted at least ten times. The genes are TRBV3-1 and TRBJ2-3, with D perhaps being TRBD1 or TRBD2 (5 bases each). The V gene lost 0 bases and the J gene lost 9 bases, with 13 bases spanning the gap. The CDR3 has 14 residues. Germline values: CDR1 LGHDT, CDR2 YNNKEL (reference sequence). DNA for the CDR3: TGTGCCAGCAGCCAAGATAGAGGGGCAAGCACGCAGTATTTT. This encodes CASSQDRGASTQYF.

This chain joins TRBV2 and TRBJ1-2, with 9 nucleotides matching TRBD1. Trimming cost V 5 bases and J 3 bases; bases outside gene matches: 1. CDR3 length equals 13 residues. In germline, CDR1 is SNHLY, CDR2 FYNNEI. In DNA, the CDR3 is TGTGCCAGCAGTCGGACAGGGGACTATGGCTACACCTTC. Translation gives CASSRTGDYGYTF. The variable domain in full, with the rest retrieved from reference TRBV2 and TRBJ1-2, is EPEVTQTPSHQVTQMGQEVILRCVPISNHLYFYWYRQILGQKVEFLVSFYNNEISEKSEIFDDQFSVERPDGSNFTLKIRSTKLEDSAMYFCASSRTGDYGYTFGSGTRLTVV.

This clonotype was recorded many times. The chain joins TRBV6-1 to TRBJ2-1; a possible D gene is TRBD2 (7 bases). The length of the CDR3 is 15 residues. Trimming left V 6 bases short and J 9 bases short, with 21 bases between. From germline, CDR1 is MNHNS and CDR2 SASEGT. CDR3 sequence (DNA): TGTGCCAGCAGCGAAATATCGCTCGGGGGGCGTGAGCAGTTCTTC. Encoded protein: CASSEISLGGREQFF.

This clonotype showed up many times. This rearrangement joins TRBV19 to TRBJ1-1, with 9 bases identical to TRBD1. The CDR3 runs 16 residues. In germline, CDR1 is LNHDA, CDR2 SQIVND (reference sequence). J lost 4 bases, V lost 4 bases, and 10 bases had no gene match. The CDR3, as DNA: TGTGCCAGTAGTACTTCCGGGACAGGGCTTTTCACTGAAGCTTTCTTT. Protein: CASSTSGTGLFTEAFF.

This clonotype ranks as medium-sized. V usage is TRBV29-1 and J usage is TRBJ1-1; D is uncertain. This CDR3 region has 14 residues. V was trimmed by 3 bases and J by 3 bases, leaving 14 bases between them. Germline assignment: CDR1 SQVTM and CDR2 ANQGSEA. CDR3 sequence: CSVDSSREYTEAFF. The CDR3 DNA reads TGCAGCGTTGACAGCTCCCGAGAGTACACTGAAGCTTTCTTT.

This clonotype was observed many times. The rearrangement joins TRBV12-3 or TRBV12-4 to TRBJ2-5, with D uncertain. The CDR3 consists of 14 residues. V dropped 7 bases and J dropped 3 bases, with 15 bases sitting between them. The CDR3 reads CASTNRVMEETQYF. The CDR3 DNA sequence: TGTGCCAGCACCAATAGGGTTATGGAAGAGACCCAGTACTTC.

This clonotype has a count of ten or more. The rearrangement links TRBV20-1 to TRBJ2-2, with TRBD1 matching 9 bases. With 0 bases clipped from V and 6 bases from J, the junction kept 8 bases outside the gene matches. From germline, CDR1 is DFQATT and CDR2 SNEGSKA (reference sequence). The CDR3 has 16 amino acids. The CDR3 loop reads CSARDPGTGSSGELFF. DNA of the CDR3: TGCAGTGCTAGAGACCCCGGGACAGGGTCATCCGGGGAGCTGTTTTTT.

In its sample, this clonotype was seen many times. The genes are TRBV20-1 and TRBJ2-5; 14 nucleotides align to TRBD2. V was pared by 3 bases and J by 7 bases, with 13 bases of the junction left unmatched. The V gene's germline CDR1 is DFQATT and CDR2 SNEGSKA (reference sequence). The CDR3 is 17 residues long. The CDR3 loop is CSASPPPTSGRVWTQYF. As DNA, the CDR3 is TGCAGTGCTAGCCCGCCCCCGACTAGCGGGAGGGTTTGGACCCAGTACTTC.

The gene calls are TRBV19 and TRBJ2-1; 11 bases match TRBD1. Germline V gene sequence: CDR1 LNHDA, CDR2 SQIVND (reference sequence). V gave up 4 bases and J gave up 7 bases; unmatched junction bases: 9. This CDR3 is 16 amino acids long. CDR3 bases: TGTGCCAGTAGTACCCGGGACAGGGGGTATGTGAATGAGCAGTTCTTC. It translates to CASSTRDRGYVNEQFF. The entire variable domain, with the rest obtained from reference TRBV19 and TRBJ2-1, is as follows: DGGITQSPKYLFRKEGQNVTLSCEQNLNHDAMYWYRQDPGQGLRLIYYSQIVNDFQKGDIAEGYSVSREKKESFPLTVTSAQKNPTAFYLCASSTRDRGYVNEQFFGPGTRLTVL.

The chain employs TRBV19 and TRBJ2-7; 13 nucleotides line up with TRBD2. Germline values: CDR1 LNHDA, CDR2 SQIVND (reference sequence). Germline trimming cut 3 bases from V and 7 bases from J; bases unmatched to any gene: 6. The CDR3 sequence is 15 residues long. CDR3 in DNA: TGTGCCAGTAGTATCGGACTAGCGGGAGAGGCGGAGCAGTACTTC. It encodes CASSIGLAGEAEQYF.

This clonotype was counted at least ten times. The chain combines TRBV5-1 with TRBJ2-4; either TRBD1 or TRBD2 may supply D (6 bases each). The CDR3 is made up of 15 amino acids. Deletions cut 4 bases from V and 0 bases from J, with 11 bases between. Germline V gene lookup returns CDR1 SGHRS and CDR2 YFSETQ. Here the CDR3 reads CASSAGHPAKNIQYF. CDR3 DNA sequence: TGCGCCAGCAGCGCGGGACACCCAGCCAAAAACATTCAGTACTTC. Looking up the rest from reference TRBV5-1 and TRBJ2-4 gives the full variable domain: KAGVTQTPRYLIKTRGQQVTLSCSPISGHRSVSWYQQTPGQGLQFLFEYFSETQRNKGNFPGRFSGRQFSNSRSEMNVSTLELGDSALYLCASSAGHPAKNIQYFGAGTRLSVL.

The gene calls are TRBV19 and TRBJ2-7, with 7 bases matching TRBD1. The CDR3 spans 13 residues. CDR1 and CDR2 from the germline V gene are LNHDA and SQIVND (reference sequence). The J segment lost 6 bases and the V segment lost 4 bases, leaving 6 bases of the junction unmatched. The CDR3 nucleotides read TGTGCCAGTAGTACCGAACAGGGGTCCGAGCAGTACTTC. Translating it yields CASSTEQGSEQYF.

This clonotype was detected ten times or more. The chain has TRBV18 and TRBJ1-2, with D unresolved. CDR3 length equals 13 residues. V dropped 3 bases and J dropped 3 bases, with 8 bases sitting between them. Looked up from germline, CDR1 is KGHSH and CDR2 is LQKENI. The CDR3 bases are TGTGCCAGCTCACCGGGTAGGGACTATGGCTACACCTTC. It yields the protein CASSPGRDYGYTF.

This clonotype was seen repeatedly, ten times or more. This sequence joins TRBV7-2 and TRBJ2-3; 7 bases are a match to TRBD2. The germline CDR1 and CDR2 sequences are SGHTA and FQGNSA. This CDR3 has 14 amino acids. V shed 1 base, J shed 6 bases, and the junction held 4 bases outside the gene matches. CDR3 amino acids: CASSLVGGGDTQYF. The CDR3 DNA reads TGTGCCAGCAGCTTAGTTGGGGGAGGGGATACGCAGTATTTT.

In its sample, this clonotype is medium-sized. This chain uses TRBV5-4 with TRBJ1-6; 7 positions agree with TRBD1. The CDR3 contains 14 residues. The germline V gene encodes CDR1 SGHNT and CDR2 YYREEE (reference sequence). J gave up 7 bases and V 3 bases, and 4 bases lay outside the gene matches. Here the CDR3 reads CASSSGQINSPLHF. Written as DNA, the CDR3 is TGTGCCAGCAGCTCGGGACAGATAAATTCACCCCTCCACTTT.

By share, this clonotype ranks as medium-sized. As DNA, the CDR3 is TGTGCCAGCAGCTTGTGGGGGAGTGGGGATACGCAGTATTTT. Its protein is CASSLWGSGDTQYF. The chain joins TRBV5-6 to TRBJ2-3, with D perhaps being TRBD1 or TRBD2 (5 bases each). V lost 1 base and J 6 bases, leaving 12 bases between the germline ends. Germline CDR1 SGHDT, CDR2 YYEEEE. This CDR3 comprises 14 residues.

This clonotype appeared a few times. The chain links TRBV10-2 to TRBJ2-3; 7 nucleotides line up with TRBD1. The CDR3 contains 13 residues. The V segment lost 8 bases and the J segment 3 bases; nucleotides outside the gene matches: 5. The germline gives CDR1 WSHSY, CDR2 SAAADI. The CDR3 region has the DNA TGCGCCAGCGGGACAGTTCTTACAGATACGCAGTATTTT. This encodes CASGTVLTDTQYF.

This clonotype was counted ten times or more. The chain recombines TRBV14 with TRBJ1-2; D is unresolved. Germline assignment: CDR1 SGHDN and CDR2 FVKESK. CDR3 size: 14 residues. V dropped 0 bases and J dropped 0 bases, with 5 bases sitting between them. The CDR3 region is CASSQDRANYGYTF. CDR3 nucleotides: TGTGCCAGCAGCCAAGATAGGGCTAACTATGGCTACACCTTC.